This TCR beta chain came from a study of blood T cell repertoires in COVID-19. Study overall: PBMCs, B-cell-depleted T cells, or T cells were the source of the cDNA or gDNA that made up the material.

Participants were aged roughly 18 to 95 years, lived in around 22 US areas, and enrolled virtually. Allocation to cohorts depended on clinical history reported by the participants. In the study's own analysis: Estimated nucleated cell counts came from reference gene primer amplification. Generated by immunoSEQ multiplex PCR, the TCRdb table keeps only in-frame clones and is missing some. That table furnishes V, J and clone size, whereas the DNA furnished D and trimming. The sample has hundreds of thousands of clones, about nine tenths seen once. Trimming pared 5 bases from V and 10 bases from J, leaving 18 bases between. The CDR3 is 14 amino acids. Germline CDR1 and CDR2: SGHNT and YENEEA.

Sequenced input: PBMCs or T cells enriched from blood (not recorded which). V gene TRBV11-3 combines with J gene TRBJ2-1; D is perhaps TRBD2 (6 bases). This clonotype was sampled from a middle-aged woman who had recovered from COVID-19. This CDR3 reads CASSPGSGYGEQFF. CDR3 nucleotide sequence: TGTGCCAGCAGCCCCGGGAGCGGGTACGGGGAGCAGTTCTTC.